This is a list of T cell receptor beta chains from one sample in a study of vaccination effects on CD4 cells after COVID-19. Using immunoSEQ multiplex PCR, the repertoire was profiled, and TCRdb retains in-frame clones only, with some absent. The table lists approximately 70,000 clones, about 73% of them singletons. These TCRs are of unknown antigen specificity. The source material was CD4+ T cells from PBMCs cultured without peptide, sampled after COVID-19 vaccination. All receptors come from a human donor who received a COVID-19 vaccine. Each CDR3 is given with its conserved first and last residue. A D gene is named only where the DNA matches it firmly. The size field is filled for only some rows; it gives once, few, many or a size class.

d_call: .; v_call: TRBV5-1; clone_size: .; j_call: TRBJ2-5; cdr3_nt: TGCGCCAGCAGCTCCGGGACACACCAAGAGACCCAGTACTTC; cdr3_aa: CASSSGTHQETQYF
d_call: TRBD1; v_call: TRBV19; clone_size: .; j_call: TRBJ2-3; cdr3_nt: TGTGCCACCAACAGGGGCCTACTTAGCACAGATACGCAGTATTTT; cdr3_aa: CATNRGLLSTDTQYF
d_call: TRBD1; v_call: TRBV6-4; clone_size: .; j_call: TRBJ2-5; cdr3_nt: TGTGCCAGCAGTGCCCCCGGACAGGGCCCTACAACCCAAGAGACCCAGTACTTC; cdr3_aa: CASSAPGQGPTTQETQYF
d_call: .; v_call: TRBV24-1; clone_size: .; j_call: TRBJ2-3; cdr3_nt: TGTGCCACCAGTGATGCCCGGGATTATACGCAGTATTTT; cdr3_aa: CATSDARDYTQYF
d_call: TRBD1; v_call: TRBV3-1/TRBV3-2; clone_size: few; j_call: TRBJ1-3; cdr3_nt: TGTGCCAGCAGATTTGGTCCGGGACAGGGGGCGGACACCATATATTTT; cdr3_aa: CASRFGPGQGADTIYF
d_call: TRBD2; v_call: TRBV4-1; clone_size: .; j_call: TRBJ2-2; cdr3_nt: TGCGCCAGCAGCCAAAGTGATATGGGACTAGCCACCCGGGAGCTGTTTTTT; cdr3_aa: CASSQSDMGLATRELFF
d_call: .; v_call: TRBV5-1; clone_size: once; j_call: TRBJ1-1; cdr3_nt: TGCGCCAGCACCCAGGGATCGGCTTCGACTGAAGCTTTCTTT; cdr3_aa: CASTQGSASTEAFF
d_call: .; v_call: TRBV4-3; clone_size: .; j_call: TRBJ1-4; cdr3_nt: TGCGCCAGCAGCCAGGAGACAGCAACTAATGAAAAACTGTTTTTT; cdr3_aa: CASSQETATNEKLFF
d_call: .; v_call: TRBV11-3; clone_size: .; j_call: TRBJ2-1; cdr3_nt: TGTGCCAGCAGCCGGAGACAGTCTGAGCAGTTCTTC; cdr3_aa: CASSRRQSEQFF
d_call: .; v_call: TRBV7-3; clone_size: .; j_call: TRBJ2-1; cdr3_nt: TGTGCCAGCAGCTTAGCCGCGAGCTCCTACAATGAGCAGTTCTTC; cdr3_aa: CASSLAASSYNEQFF
d_call: TRBD1; v_call: TRBV19; clone_size: .; j_call: TRBJ1-5; cdr3_nt: TGTGCCAGTAGCCCAGGACAGGGGATTAGCAATCAGCCCCAGCATTTT; cdr3_aa: CASSPGQGISNQPQHF
d_call: .; v_call: TRBV6-5; clone_size: .; j_call: TRBJ2-3; cdr3_nt: TGTGCCAGCAGACGGGGAAGCACAGATACGCAGTATTTT; cdr3_aa: CASRRGSTDTQYF
d_call: .; v_call: TRBV6-2/TRBV6-3; clone_size: .; j_call: TRBJ1-4; cdr3_nt: TGTGCCAGCAGTTACGGGGGGGCTAATGAAAAACTGTTTTTT; cdr3_aa: CASSYGGANEKLFF
d_call: .; v_call: TRBV25-1; clone_size: .; j_call: TRBJ1-2; cdr3_nt: TGTGCCAGCAGTGAAGGGTCAGCTATTAACTATGGCTACACCTTC; cdr3_aa: CASSEGSAINYGYTF
d_call: .; v_call: TRBV28; clone_size: few; j_call: TRBJ1-1; cdr3_nt: TGTGCCAGCAGTTTTTTGGACAATTGGACTGAAGCTTTCTTT; cdr3_aa: CASSFLDNWTEAFF
d_call: .; v_call: TRBV28; clone_size: .; j_call: TRBJ1-2; cdr3_nt: TGTGCCAGCAGTTTGGGTTTGAGGGGGGCTGGGTATGGCTACACCTTC; cdr3_aa: CASSLGLRGAGYGYTF
d_call: .; v_call: TRBV7-3; clone_size: .; j_call: TRBJ2-1; cdr3_nt: TGTGCCAGCAGCTTGAGGGGGGAGGGTGAGCAGTTCTTC; cdr3_aa: CASSLRGEGEQFF
d_call: .; v_call: TRBV5-1; clone_size: once; j_call: TRBJ2-5; cdr3_nt: TGCGCCAGCAGCTTTAGACTAGGGGGGGAGACCCAGTACTTC; cdr3_aa: CASSFRLGGETQYF
d_call: TRBD1; v_call: TRBV24-1; clone_size: .; j_call: TRBJ2-3; cdr3_nt: TGTGCCACCAGTGACCGAGGGGGCAGGGCCTCTAGCACAGATACGCAGTATTTT; cdr3_aa: CATSDRGGRASSTDTQYF
d_call: TRBD1; v_call: TRBV15; clone_size: few; j_call: TRBJ1-5; cdr3_nt: TGTGCCACCAGCAGAGGTGGGACAGATAGCAATCAGCCCCAGCATTTT; cdr3_aa: CATSRGGTDSNQPQHF
d_call: .; v_call: TRBV5-1; clone_size: once; j_call: TRBJ1-6; cdr3_nt: TGCGCCAGCAGCTTGGACGCTCGGGATTCACCCCTCCACTTT; cdr3_aa: CASSLDARDSPLHF
d_call: TRBD1; v_call: TRBV28; clone_size: .; j_call: TRBJ1-4; cdr3_nt: TGTGCCAGCATCCCCCAGGACAGGGGTGAAAAACTGTTTTTT; cdr3_aa: CASIPQDRGEKLFF
d_call: .; v_call: TRBV6-5; clone_size: .; j_call: TRBJ1-5; cdr3_nt: TGTGCCAGCAGGGAGTATACAGGGAATCAGCCCCAGCATTTT; cdr3_aa: CASREYTGNQPQHF
d_call: TRBD1; v_call: TRBV19; clone_size: .; j_call: TRBJ2-2; cdr3_nt: TGTGCCAGTAGTACTGCCCGACAGGGGTCACCGGCGAACACCGGGGAGCTGTTTTTT; cdr3_aa: CASSTARQGSPANTGELFF
d_call: .; v_call: TRBV7-2; clone_size: .; j_call: TRBJ1-1; cdr3_nt: TGTGCCAGCAGCGGTCGGGACGGATACACTGAAGCTTTCTTT; cdr3_aa: CASSGRDGYTEAFF
d_call: .; v_call: TRBV6-5; clone_size: .; j_call: TRBJ1-6; cdr3_nt: TGTGCCAGCAAAGTTACAAATTCACCCCTCCACTTT; cdr3_aa: CASKVTNSPLHF
d_call: .; v_call: TRBV6-5; clone_size: .; j_call: TRBJ1-3; cdr3_nt: TGTGCCAGCATCCGGGGGACGTCTGGAAACACCATATATTTT; cdr3_aa: CASIRGTSGNTIYF
d_call: .; v_call: TRBV3-1/TRBV3-2; clone_size: .; j_call: TRBJ1-1; cdr3_nt: TGTGCCAGCAGCCAAGATTGGGGAGGGCGATTTGCTTTCTTT; cdr3_aa: CASSQDWGGRFAFF
d_call: TRBD1; v_call: TRBV12-3/TRBV12-4; clone_size: once; j_call: TRBJ1-6; cdr3_nt: TGTGCCAGCACCTCGGGACAGAATTCACCCCTCCACTTT; cdr3_aa: CASTSGQNSPLHF
d_call: .; v_call: TRBV20-1; clone_size: .; j_call: TRBJ1-1; cdr3_nt: TGCAGTGCTAGTTTCCCCGCGGGGAATCGGGGGCTGGCTTTCTTT; cdr3_aa: CSASFPAGNRGLAFF
d_call: TRBD1; v_call: TRBV6-4; clone_size: .; j_call: TRBJ1-4; cdr3_nt: TGTGCCAGCAGTCCGGGACAGGCTAATGAAAAACTGTTTTTT; cdr3_aa: CASSPGQANEKLFF
d_call: .; v_call: TRBV2; clone_size: few; j_call: TRBJ1-5; cdr3_nt: TGTGCCAGCAGTGAGGCAATTGGTTCTCAGCCCCAGCATTTT; cdr3_aa: CASSEAIGSQPQHF
d_call: .; v_call: TRBV4-2; clone_size: .; j_call: TRBJ1-6; cdr3_nt: TGTGCCAGCAGCCAAGAAACAGGCAGGGCAAATTCACCCCTCCACTTT; cdr3_aa: CASSQETGRANSPLHF
d_call: .; v_call: TRBV30; clone_size: .; j_call: TRBJ2-5; cdr3_nt: TGTGCCTGGAGTGTAGGTCCTTTGGGGCAAGAGACCCAGTACTTC; cdr3_aa: CAWSVGPLGQETQYF
d_call: .; v_call: TRBV29-1; clone_size: .; j_call: TRBJ1-2; cdr3_nt: TGCAGCGTTGATGGCAGGGGAGAAGGGGGCTACACCTTC; cdr3_aa: CSVDGRGEGGYTF
d_call: .; v_call: TRBV19; clone_size: once; j_call: TRBJ1-2; cdr3_nt: TGTGCCAGTAGTACAACTCCGGAAGGAGCTAACTATGGCTACACCTTC; cdr3_aa: CASSTTPEGANYGYTF
d_call: .; v_call: TRBV2; clone_size: once; j_call: TRBJ2-4; cdr3_nt: TGTGCCAGCAGTGAACTCCAGGGGATAGCCAAAAACATTCAGTACTTC; cdr3_aa: CASSELQGIAKNIQYF
d_call: TRBD2; v_call: TRBV5-1; clone_size: .; j_call: TRBJ2-5; cdr3_nt: TGCGCCAGCGCCCGACTAGCGGGTTTTCAAGAGACCCAGTACTTC; cdr3_aa: CASARLAGFQETQYF
d_call: TRBD1; v_call: TRBV11-2; clone_size: once; j_call: TRBJ2-3; cdr3_nt: TGTGCCAGCAGGGGACAGCTCACAGATACGCAGTATTTT; cdr3_aa: CASRGQLTDTQYF
d_call: .; v_call: TRBV28; clone_size: few; j_call: TRBJ1-2; cdr3_nt: TGTGCCAGCAGTTTAGGGACTGTTCCGGGTACCTTC; cdr3_aa: CASSLGTVPGTF
d_call: .; v_call: TRBV19; clone_size: .; j_call: TRBJ2-2; cdr3_nt: TGTGCCAGTAGTATGGGGGAAGGGGAGCTGTTTTTT; cdr3_aa: CASSMGEGELFF
d_call: .; v_call: TRBV7-2; clone_size: few; j_call: TRBJ1-6; cdr3_nt: TGTGCCAGCAGCTTAGAAGGAGTGATCATTGGTTCACCCCTCCACTTT; cdr3_aa: CASSLEGVIIGSPLHF
d_call: .; v_call: TRBV5-1; clone_size: few; j_call: TRBJ1-1; cdr3_nt: TGCGCCAGCAGCTTTATGGGTGGAACTGAAGCTTTCTTT; cdr3_aa: CASSFMGGTEAFF
d_call: .; v_call: TRBV6-5; clone_size: .; j_call: TRBJ2-3; cdr3_nt: TGTGCCAGTAGACTGGTTTACACAGATACGCAGTATTTT; cdr3_aa: CASRLVYTDTQYF
d_call: .; v_call: TRBV24-1; clone_size: .; j_call: TRBJ2-1; cdr3_nt: TGTGCCACCGGCACAGGGCACGGTGAGCAGTTCTTC; cdr3_aa: CATGTGHGEQFF
d_call: TRBD1; v_call: TRBV5-1; clone_size: once; j_call: TRBJ2-2; cdr3_nt: TGCGCCAGCAGCTGGGGGACAGCCAACACCGGGGAGCTGTTTTTT; cdr3_aa: CASSWGTANTGELFF
d_call: .; v_call: TRBV7-2; clone_size: .; j_call: TRBJ2-2; cdr3_nt: TGTGCCAGCACCGAATCCGCCCAGACGGTTGCCGGGGAGCTGTTTTTT; cdr3_aa: CASTESAQTVAGELFF
d_call: .; v_call: TRBV2; clone_size: few; j_call: TRBJ1-5; cdr3_nt: TGTGCCAGCAGTGAACGGGGGCTAAGCAATCAGCCCCAGCATTTT; cdr3_aa: CASSERGLSNQPQHF
d_call: .; v_call: TRBV9; clone_size: .; j_call: TRBJ2-5; cdr3_nt: TGTGCCAGCAGTTTCCGAGGGGACTCCCAAGAGACCCAGTACTTC; cdr3_aa: CASSFRGDSQETQYF